This TCR beta chain was documented in a study of cytomegalovirus exposure and HLA in healthy donors. Findings and limits, study-wide: According to a later analysis, donors in an Asian-associated ancestry cluster reportedly had fewer N-insertions than the approximately 720-donor mean.

On this clone itself: Antigen unknown.

V lost 6 bases, J lost 1 base, and 3 bases stayed unmatched. From germline, CDR1 is MNHNY and CDR2 SVGAGI (reference sequence). There are 15 residues in the CDR3. Use of 60 Vbeta and 13 Jbeta primers characterized the PCR. The table came from immunoSEQ multiplex PCR; TCRdb's copy has only in-frame clones and leaves some out. In the table there are roughly 260,000 clones, 84% of which are singletons. The clonotype comes from a woman aged 35 to 49 in good health and CMV-seropositive. The chain employs TRBV6-6 and TRBJ2-1; TRBD2 matches 10 bases. The sample was PBMCs. The chain's CDR3 is CASSIAGGSYNEQFF. Here the CDR3 DNA reads TGTGCCAGCAGCATAGCGGGAGGTTCCTACAATGAGCAGTTCTTC.